The clone carrying this TCR beta chain was counted at least ten times. What it binds is unknown. The data stem from a study of human T cells and chemical hapten exposure. Time point indicated: patch test 1, 2 weeks after DPC sensitization. The sample's treatment: therapeutic diphenylcyclopropenone sensitization with weekly scalp DPC. Donors, patients with alopecia ranging from 18 to 70 years old and judged suitable for DPC, provided samples. Study-wide points: The formation of large CDR3 similarity clusters by expanded TCRs significantly exceeded that of controls. High-frequency TCRs, those above 1 in 1000, stayed the same after DPC sensitization.

It was the library that attached unique molecular identifiers to individual cDNA molecules. A single record per CDR3 protein comes from TCRdb applying MiXCR to the RACE reads. The table shows about 340,000 distinct CDR3 sequences, with under 8% occurring only once. The TCR originated in a woman under 30 with alopecia areata. Some clones in this sample may be carry-over from other donors' samples. This material consisted of whole blood, taken in connection with sensitization to the hapten diphenylcyclopropenone (DPC).

CDR3 residues: CASSLNTGGRTDTQYF. The CDR3 DNA sequence: TGTGCCAGCAGTTTAAACACCGGGGGCCGTACGGATACGCAGTATTTT. The chain combines TRBV12-3 or TRBV12-4 with TRBJ2-3, with D possibly called TRBD1 or TRBD2 (6 bases each). The CDR3 length is 16 residues. V was pared by 2 bases and J by 6 bases, with 18 bases between.